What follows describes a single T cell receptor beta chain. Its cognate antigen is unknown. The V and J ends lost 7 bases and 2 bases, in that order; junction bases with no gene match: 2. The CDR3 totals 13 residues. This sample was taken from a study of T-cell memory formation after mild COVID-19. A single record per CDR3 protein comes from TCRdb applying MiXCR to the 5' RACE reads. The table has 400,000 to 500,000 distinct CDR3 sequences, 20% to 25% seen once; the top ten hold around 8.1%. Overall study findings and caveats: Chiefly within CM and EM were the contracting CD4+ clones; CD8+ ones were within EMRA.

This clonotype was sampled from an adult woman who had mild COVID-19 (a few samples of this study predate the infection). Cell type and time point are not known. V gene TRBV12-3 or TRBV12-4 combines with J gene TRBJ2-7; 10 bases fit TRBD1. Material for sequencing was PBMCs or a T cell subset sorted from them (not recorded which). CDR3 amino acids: CASKGTGAYEQYF. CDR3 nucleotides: TGTGCCAGCAAGGGGACAGGGGCCTACGAGCAGTACTTC.